These 19 T cell receptor beta chains were all obtained from the same sample, sequenced in a study of T cell clonality in common variable immunodeficiency. Repertoires were generated with immunoSEQ multiplex PCR, while TCRdb's copy carries only in-frame clones and drops some. Observed are 35,000 to 50,000 clones, no singletons, with the top ten taking approximately 0.71%. The sample taken for sequencing was peripheral blood mononuclear cells. These receptors all stem from a person aged 18 to 75 in good health.

This clone has at least ten counts. The read terminates 3 residues ahead of where the CDR3 ends, so the germline J gene completes it. This chain joins TRBV9 and TRBJ1-4; TRBD1 is a possible D gene (6 bases). CDR1 is SGDLS and CDR2 is YYNGEE in the germline V gene. V lost 9 bases, J lost 5 bases, and 14 bases lay in between. CDR3 length: 13 residues. The DNA read from the CDR3 is TGTGCCAACAAACAGGGTCTAAATGAAAAA. Translated, it gives CANKQGLNEK. The whole CDR3 sequence reads CANKQGLNEKLFF.

This clone showed up many times. The read terminates 3 residues ahead of where the CDR3 ends, so the germline J gene completes it. This rearrangement joins TRBV7-9 to TRBJ2-7, with D unresolved. CDR1 SEHNR and CDR2 FQNEAQ come from the germline V gene (reference sequence). This CDR3 has 13 residues. V was pared by 2 bases and J by 1 base, with 6 bases between. The DNA read from the CDR3 is TGTGCCAGCAGCTTAAGGGTATCCTACGAG. This gives the protein CASSLRVSYE. The full CDR3 is CASSLRVSYEQYF. Complete variable domain (other parts from reference TRBV7-9 and TRBJ2-7): DTGVSQNPRHKITKRGQNVTFRCDPISEHNRLYWYRQTLGQGPEFLTYFQNEAQLEKSRLLSDRFSAERPKGSFSTLEIQRTEQGDSAMYLCASSLRVSYEQYFGPGTRLTVT.

This clone was detected many times. The read ends 3 residues early relative to the CDR3; the germline J gene fills the gap. V gene TRBV9 combines with J gene TRBJ2-3; D might be TRBD2 (5 bases). Trimming removed 6 bases at V and 2 bases at J, with 16 bases between. This CDR3 contains 15 residues. Germline assignment: CDR1 SGDLS and CDR2 YYNGEE. The DNA read from the CDR3 is TGTGCCAGCAATATCCTAGCCCGTGTCACAGATACG. Translation gives CASNILARVTDT. The whole CDR3 sequence is CASNILARVTDTQYF.

This clone was seen repeatedly, ten times or more. Sequencing ends 3 residues short of the CDR3 end; the germline J gene provides the rest. This chain uses TRBV9 with TRBJ2-5, with 8 bases fitting TRBD1. V lost 2 bases to trimming and J lost 4 bases; unmatched junction nucleotides: 7. Germline V gene lookup returns CDR1 SGDLS and CDR2 YYNGEE. The CDR3 has 15 amino acids. Here the CDR3 reads CASSVGQGTLETQYF. The CDR3 DNA, read in part, is TGTGCCAGCAGCGTCGGACAGGGAACTTTAGAGACC.

This clone occurred many times. The CDR3 end falls 3 residues outside the read, so it is completed with the germline J gene. This chain links TRBV19 with TRBJ2-7; 9 bases align to TRBD2. The junction had 1 base not matched to a gene; V was cut back by 4 bases and J by 3 bases. CDR1 and CDR2 from the germline V gene are LNHDA and SQIVND (reference sequence). This CDR3 has 13 amino acids. The CDR3 spells CASSTSGDYEQYF. CDR3 DNA, as far as it was read: TGTGCCAGTAGTACTAGCGGGGACTACGAG. The full variable domain, rest sourced from reference TRBV19 and TRBJ2-7, is DGGITQSPKYLFRKEGQNVTLSCEQNLNHDAMYWYRQDPGQGLRLIYYSQIVNDFQKGDIAEGYSVSREKKESFPLTVTSAQKNPTAFYLCASSTSGDYEQYFGPGTRLTVT.

This clone has a count of ten or more. The read is 3 residues too short to cover the CDR3 end, so that end is filled in from the germline J gene. The rearrangement uses TRBV28 and TRBJ1-1; 10 nucleotides line up with TRBD1. This CDR3 spans 15 amino acids. After removal of 3 bases from V and 6 bases from J, the junction contained 7 bases not matched to a gene. The germline V gene encodes CDR1 MDHEN and CDR2 SYDVKM. The sequenced part of the CDR3 DNA is TGTGCCAGCAGTTTCCCCCGGGACAGGGGCTCTGAA. This sequence encodes CASSFPRDRGSE. The complete CDR3 sequence is CASSFPRDRGSEAFF.

In its sample, this clone was seen many times. The read ends 3 residues before the CDR3 terminus; that terminus is restored from the germline J gene. The V gene is TRBV18, the J gene TRBJ1-4; tentatively, D is TRBD1 (5 bases). Germline V lookup: CDR1 KGHSH, CDR2 LQKENI. V gave up 5 bases and J gave up 5 bases, with 12 bases separating them. The CDR3 runs to 14 residues. The CDR3 sequence: CASSLNQGNEKLFF. Partial CDR3 DNA: TGTGCCAGCTCATTGAACCAGGGAAATGAAAAA.

This clone was found many times. The sequenced fragment ends 3 residues before the CDR3 boundary, so the rest is inferred from the germline J gene. The rearrangement links TRBV20-1 to TRBJ2-3; a weak D match, TRBD1 (5 bases). CDR1 is DFQATT, CDR2 SNEGSKA, per germline (reference sequence). With 1 base removed from V and 6 bases from J, the gap between germline ends came to 26 bases. The CDR3 consists of 18 residues. Here the CDR3 reads CSARGRYQGRVIADTQYF. CDR3 DNA, as far as it was read: TGCAGTGCTAGAGGGCGGTATCAGGGCAGGGTAATCGCGGATACG.

In this sample, this clone turned up many times. The CDR3 extends 3 residues past the end of the read, so its final part is completed from the germline J gene. V is TRBV30 and J is TRBJ1-1; a possible D gene is TRBD1 (6 bases). The length of the CDR3 is 16 residues. V was shortened by 4 bases and J by 2 bases, with 20 bases between the two germline ends. Germline CDR1 reads GTSNPN; CDR2 reads SVGIG (reference sequence). The CDR3: CAWTPPGRGVNTEAFF. The sequenced CDR3 bases are TGTGCCTGGACCCCTCCGGGCAGGGGAGTTAACACTGAA.

This clone was counted at least ten times. The CDR3 end lies 3 residues beyond the end of the read and is filled in from the germline J gene. The chain has TRBV20-1 and TRBJ1-2; 10 bases line up with TRBD1. The germline V gene has CDR1 DFQATT and CDR2 SNEGSKA (reference sequence). There are 17 residues in the CDR3. V was pared by 6 bases and J by 5 bases, with 18 bases of the junction left unmatched. CDR3 bases read: TGCAGTGCCCAGCGAAGTATCGGGACAGGGGTTCCATATGGC. Translating gives CSAQRSIGTGVPYG. The full-length CDR3 reads as CSAQRSIGTGVPYGYTF.

This clone was observed at least ten times. Coverage ceases 3 residues before the CDR3 finishes, and the germline J gene fills in the end. J is TRBJ2-5 and V is TRBV5-8; 8 nucleotides agree with TRBD2. V lost 4 bases, J lost 1 base, and 3 bases stayed unmatched. Germline CDR1 reads SGHTS; CDR2 reads YDEGEE. The length of the CDR3 is 14 residues. CDR3: CASSPGTSQETQYF. The covered CDR3 bases are TGTGCCAGCAGCCCAGGGACTAGCCAAGAGACC.

This clone was found many times. With the read ending 3 residues before the CDR3 end, the germline J gene is used to fill in that end. The chain joins TRBV13 to TRBJ1-1, with D unclear. With 2 bases removed from V and 0 bases from J, the gap between germline ends came to 13 bases. The CDR3 length is 16 residues. Germline CDR1 reads PRHDT; CDR2 reads FYEKMQ (reference sequence). The DNA read from the CDR3 is TGTGCCAGCAGCTTAAAAAGACTGATCATGAACACTGAA. Its protein product is CASSLKRLIMNTE. The full CDR3 protein is CASSLKRLIMNTEAFF.

This clone has ten or more counts. Read sequence stops 3 residues before the CDR3 end, and the germline J gene provides the missing end. The V and J genes are TRBV7-3 and TRBJ2-7; the D gene is possibly TRBD1 (6 bases). Germline-derived CDR1 and CDR2 are SGHTA and FQGTGA. The CDR3 runs to 14 residues. Deletions cut 1 base from V and 4 bases from J, with 11 bases between. CDR3 loop: CASSLKQGPYEQYF. CDR3 bases read: TGTGCCAGCAGCTTAAAACAGGGCCCATACGAG.

This clone was detected only a few times. A junction end diverges from the germline sequence, so it may reflect a read error. The CDR3 end lies 3 residues beyond the end of the read and is filled in from the germline J gene. The rearrangement links TRBV20-1 to TRBJ1-5; D ambiguous. CDR3 size: 13 residues. The germline V gene has CDR1 DFQATT and CDR2 SNEGSKA (reference sequence). CDR3 sequence reads: CGAQSWSNQPQHF. The DNA read from the CDR3 is TGCGGTGCTCAAAGCTGGAGCAATCAGCCC.

This clone has ten or more counts. CDR3 DNA (partial): TGCAGTGCTAGCGGACAGACTAACTATGGC. Residues: CSASGQTNYG. In full, the CDR3 reads CSASGQTNYGYTF. The rearrangement uses TRBV20-1 and TRBJ1-2, with D perhaps TRBD1 (6 bases). From the germline J gene comes the end of the CDR3, since the read stops 3 residues before it. Germline CDR1 is DFQATT and CDR2 is SNEGSKA (reference sequence). Trimming removed 3 bases at V and 0 bases at J, with 8 bases between. This CDR3 spans 13 amino acids.

This clone was recorded many times. The CDR3 extends 3 residues past the end of the read, so its final part is completed from the germline J gene. The V and J genes are TRBV5-1 and TRBJ2-5; TRBD2 matches 16 bases. Germline V gene data show CDR1 as SGHRS and CDR2 as YFSETQ. V gave up 4 bases and J gave up 5 bases; unmatched junction bases: 11. The CDR3 consists of 18 residues. The CDR3 DNA, read in part, is TGCGCCAGCAGCGGGGGACTAGCGGGAGGGCCTCGCAGGGAGACC. It yields the protein CASSGGLAGGPRRET. The CDR3 in its entirety is CASSGGLAGGPRRETQYF.

Ten or more counts support this clone. This may stem from a read error, because a much larger clone lies one nucleotide away. The CDR3 is cut off 3 residues early in the read; its end comes from the germline J gene. This sequence joins TRBV5-4 and TRBJ2-7; 7 bases align to TRBD1. Germline assignment: CDR1 SGHNT and CDR2 YYREEE (reference sequence). The CDR3 runs to 13 residues. V lost 0 bases, J lost 3 bases, and 0 bases stayed unmatched. The CDR3 bases that were read are TGTGCCAGCAGCTTGGACAGGGGCTACGAG. Translating it yields CASSLDRGYE. The complete CDR3 reads CASSLDRGYEQYF.

The table lists this clone with many counts. The DNA ends 3 residues before the CDR3 does, and the rest of the CDR3 is filled in from the germline J gene. The rearrangement uses TRBV10-2 and TRBJ2-2, with no clear D. V lost 5 bases and J lost 1, with 17 bases in between. Germline V gene sequence: CDR1 WSHSY, CDR2 SAAADI. There are 17 residues in the CDR3. The CDR3 loop is CASSRGRGKGNTGELFF. The CDR3 bases that were read are TGCGCCAGCAGTCGAGGCCGAGGCAAGGGGAACACCGGGGAG.

This clone was detected many times. The read finishes 3 residues shy of the CDR3 end, and the germline J gene is used to complete it. The chain joins TRBV10-3 to TRBJ2-7; 9 bases match TRBD2. The V gene end was trimmed by 2 bases and the J gene end by 2 bases; junction bases not matched to a gene: 4. The germline gives CDR1 ENHRY, CDR2 SYGVKD. This CDR3 spans 15 amino acids. The sequenced CDR3 bases are TGTGCCATCAGTGAGGCTAGCGGGACAACCTACGAG. Amino acid sequence: CAISEASGTTYE. The complete CDR3 protein is CAISEASGTTYEQYF.